What follows are 2 T cell receptor beta chains derived from one specimen sequenced in a study of blood T cell repertoires in COVID-19. The assay was immunoSEQ multiplex PCR, and TCRdb's table has in-frame clones only and misses some. The data show 140,000 to 150,000 clones, around nine tenths seen once. Sequencing input: peripheral blood. All receptors come from a woman aged 45-59 years with active or convalescent COVID-19.

Only a few counts were recorded for this clone. This sequence joins TRBV24-1 and TRBJ1-4; 7 nucleotides match TRBD1. With V trimmed by 2 bases and J by 1 base, 9 bases remained unmatched. The CDR3 is 18 residues long. From germline, CDR1 is KGHDR and CDR2 SFDVKD. The CDR3 sequence is CATSDSTPRQGTNEKLFF. As DNA, the CDR3 is TGTGCCACCAGTGATTCTACCCCCAGACAGGGAACTAATGAAAAACTGTTTTTT.

The CDR3 region is CASSEARGTSFTEAFF. The CDR3 coding sequence is TGTGCCAGCAGTGAAGCGCGGGGGACATCCTTCACTGAAGCTTTCTTT. The gene calls are TRBV6-1 and TRBJ1-1; tentatively, D is TRBD1 (6 bases). This CDR3 spans 16 amino acids. Trimming removed 0 bases at V and 4 bases at J, with 15 bases between. In germline, CDR1 is MNHNS, CDR2 SASEGT.